The present entry profiles one T cell receptor (beta chain) with its context. TCRdb keeps only in-frame clones here, not all; method: immunoSEQ multiplex PCR. The sample records 55,000 or so clones, roughly 90% being singletons. This entry belongs to a study of T cell changes during pregnancy in multiple sclerosis. Between the trimmed V and J ends, which lost 4 bases and 4 bases, there was a span of 12 bases. The length of the CDR3 is 14 residues. CDR1 SGHTA and CDR2 FQGNSA come from the germline V gene. This sequence was found in a female donor with multiple sclerosis, enrolled in a pregnancy study. The chain links TRBV7-2 to TRBJ2-3; D perhaps matches TRBD2 (5 bases). Sample: CD4+ T cells from peripheral blood mononuclear cells, taken after pregnancy. The CDR3 bases are TGTGCCAGCAGCTCCGAAGGGCGGGCAGATACGCAGTATTTT. Protein product: CASSSEGRADTQYF.